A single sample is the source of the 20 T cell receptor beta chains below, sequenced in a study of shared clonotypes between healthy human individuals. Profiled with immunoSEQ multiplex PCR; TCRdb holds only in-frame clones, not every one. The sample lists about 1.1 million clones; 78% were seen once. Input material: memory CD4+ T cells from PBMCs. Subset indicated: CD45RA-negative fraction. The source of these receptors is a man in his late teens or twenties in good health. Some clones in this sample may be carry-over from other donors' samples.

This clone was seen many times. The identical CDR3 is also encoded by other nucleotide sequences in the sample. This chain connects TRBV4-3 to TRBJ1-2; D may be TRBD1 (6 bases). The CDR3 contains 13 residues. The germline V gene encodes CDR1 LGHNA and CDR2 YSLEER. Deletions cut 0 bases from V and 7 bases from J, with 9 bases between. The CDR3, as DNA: TGCGCCAGCAGCCAAGAACAGGGTCGTGGCTACACCTTC. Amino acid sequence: CASSQEQGRGYTF.

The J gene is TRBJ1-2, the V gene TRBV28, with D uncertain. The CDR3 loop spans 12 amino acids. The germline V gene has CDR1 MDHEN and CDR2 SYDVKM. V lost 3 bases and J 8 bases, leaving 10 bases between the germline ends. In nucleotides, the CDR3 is TGTGCCAGCAGTTTTTCCCTTCGGGGCTACACCTTC. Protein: CASSFSLRGYTF.

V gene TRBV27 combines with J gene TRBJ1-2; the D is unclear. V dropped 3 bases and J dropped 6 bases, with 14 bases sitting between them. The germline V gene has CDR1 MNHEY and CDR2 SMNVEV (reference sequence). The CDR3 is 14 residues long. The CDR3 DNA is TGTGCCAGCAGTTTCCGGTCGGTCTATGATGGCTACACCTTC. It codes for CASSFRSVYDGYTF.

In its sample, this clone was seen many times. CDR3 in DNA: TGTGCCAGCAGTTTATCTGAGGACAGGGAGACTGAAGCTTTCTTT. It specifies CASSLSEDRETEAFF. V is TRBV27 and J is TRBJ1-1; 8 bases match TRBD1. This CDR3 is built from 15 residues. Per germline, CDR1 MNHEY and CDR2 SMNVEV (reference sequence). The trim removed 0 bases at V and 5 bases at J, leaving 5 bases unmatched.

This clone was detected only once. As DNA, the CDR3 is TGTGCCAGCAGTTTGGCCCGATCTAATGAAAAACTGTTTTTT. This codes for CASSLARSNEKLFF. The genes are TRBV27 and TRBJ1-4; D remains ambiguous. This CDR3 region has 14 residues. Germline assignment: CDR1 MNHEY and CDR2 SMNVEV (reference sequence). Trimming removed 3 bases at V and 3 bases at J, with 8 bases between.

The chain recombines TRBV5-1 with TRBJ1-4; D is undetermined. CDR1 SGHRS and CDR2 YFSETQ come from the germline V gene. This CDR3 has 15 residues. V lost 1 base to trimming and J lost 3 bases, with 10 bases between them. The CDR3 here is CASSLSWRANEKLFF. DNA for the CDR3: TGCGCCAGCAGCTTGTCCTGGAGGGCTAATGAAAAACTGTTTTTT.

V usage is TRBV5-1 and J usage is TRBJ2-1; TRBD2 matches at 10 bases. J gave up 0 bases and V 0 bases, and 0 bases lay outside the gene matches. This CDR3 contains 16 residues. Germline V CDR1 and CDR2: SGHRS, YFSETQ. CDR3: CASSLASGSSYNEQFF. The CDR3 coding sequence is TGCGCCAGCAGCTTGGCTAGCGGGAGCTCCTACAATGAGCAGTTCTTC.

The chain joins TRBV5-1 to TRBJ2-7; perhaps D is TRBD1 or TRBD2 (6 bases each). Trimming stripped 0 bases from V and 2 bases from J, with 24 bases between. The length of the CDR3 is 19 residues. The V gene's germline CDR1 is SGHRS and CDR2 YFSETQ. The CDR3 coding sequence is TGCGCCAGCAGCTTGGCCACGGTGAGGAGGGGGTCTTCCCCCTACGAGCAGTACTTC. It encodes CASSLATVRRGSSPYEQYF.

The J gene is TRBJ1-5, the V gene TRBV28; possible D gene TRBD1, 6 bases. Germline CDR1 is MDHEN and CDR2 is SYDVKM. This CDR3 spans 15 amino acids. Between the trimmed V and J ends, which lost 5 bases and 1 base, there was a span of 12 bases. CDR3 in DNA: TGTGCCAGCAGTCAGCACACAGGGAGCAATCAGCCCCAGCATTTT. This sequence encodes CASSQHTGSNQPQHF.

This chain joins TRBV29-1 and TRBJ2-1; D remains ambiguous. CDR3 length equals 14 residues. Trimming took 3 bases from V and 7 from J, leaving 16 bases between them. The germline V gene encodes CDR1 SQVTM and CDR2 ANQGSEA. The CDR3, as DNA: TGCAGCGTTGATCGGTCTGGGTATCCGAATGAGCAGTTCTTC. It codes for CSVDRSGYPNEQFF.

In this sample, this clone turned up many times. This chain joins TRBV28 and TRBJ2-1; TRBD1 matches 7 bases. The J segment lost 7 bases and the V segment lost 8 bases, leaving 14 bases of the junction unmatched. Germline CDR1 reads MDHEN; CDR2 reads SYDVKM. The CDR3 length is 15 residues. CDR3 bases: TGTGCCAGCCTGAGGCCCCACAGGGGTGGAAATGAGCAGTTCTTC. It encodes CASLRPHRGGNEQFF.

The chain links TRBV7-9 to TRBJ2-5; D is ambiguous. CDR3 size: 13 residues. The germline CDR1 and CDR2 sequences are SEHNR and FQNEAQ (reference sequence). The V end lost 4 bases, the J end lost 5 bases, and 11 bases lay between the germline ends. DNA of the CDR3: TGTGCCAGCAGCTATACTCGGACCGAGACCCAGTACTTC. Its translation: CASSYTRTETQYF.

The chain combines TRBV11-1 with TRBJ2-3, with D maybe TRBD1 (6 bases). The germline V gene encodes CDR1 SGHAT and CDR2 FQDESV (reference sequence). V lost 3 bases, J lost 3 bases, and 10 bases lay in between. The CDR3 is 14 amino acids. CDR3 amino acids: CASSFTRGTDTQYF. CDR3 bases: TGTGCCAGCAGCTTTACCAGGGGAACAGATACGCAGTATTTT.

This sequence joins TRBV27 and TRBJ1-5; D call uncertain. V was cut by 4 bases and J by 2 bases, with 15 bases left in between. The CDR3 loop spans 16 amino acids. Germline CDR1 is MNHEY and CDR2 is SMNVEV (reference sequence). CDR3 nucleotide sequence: TGTGCCAGCAGTTCAAGGCGGGTATTGGGCAATCAGCCCCAGCATTTT. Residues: CASSSRRVLGNQPQHF.

CDR3 amino acids: CASSYFLGAHGELFF. CDR3 coding DNA: TGTGCCAGCAGTTACTTCCTGGGGGCCCACGGGGAGCTGTTTTTT. V and J are TRBV6-5 and TRBJ2-2, with D possibly matching TRBD1 (6 bases). The V end lost 1 base, the J end lost 7 bases, and 13 bases lay between the germline ends. This CDR3 is built from 15 residues. In germline, CDR1 is MNHEY, CDR2 SVGAGI.

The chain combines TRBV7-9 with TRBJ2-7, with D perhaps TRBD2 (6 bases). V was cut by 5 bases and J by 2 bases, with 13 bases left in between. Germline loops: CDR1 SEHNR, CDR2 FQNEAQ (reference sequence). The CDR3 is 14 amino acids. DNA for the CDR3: TGTGCCAGCAGCAGGGACTTTGAGACCTACGAGCAGTACTTC. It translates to CASSRDFETYEQYF.

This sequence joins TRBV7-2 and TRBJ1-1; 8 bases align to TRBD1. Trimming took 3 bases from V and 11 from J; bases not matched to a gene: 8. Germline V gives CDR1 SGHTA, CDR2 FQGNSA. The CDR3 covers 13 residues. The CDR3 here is CASSLSGGYGAFF. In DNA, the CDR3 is TGTGCCAGCAGCTTGTCAGGGGGCTACGGGGCTTTCTTT.

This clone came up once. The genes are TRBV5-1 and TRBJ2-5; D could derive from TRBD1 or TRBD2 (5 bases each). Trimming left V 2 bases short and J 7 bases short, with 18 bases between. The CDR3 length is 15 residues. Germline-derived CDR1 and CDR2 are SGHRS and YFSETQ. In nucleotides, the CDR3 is TGCGCCAGCAGCTTCGCCAGGGAGAGTGAAGGGACCCAGTACTTC. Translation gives CASSFARESEGTQYF.

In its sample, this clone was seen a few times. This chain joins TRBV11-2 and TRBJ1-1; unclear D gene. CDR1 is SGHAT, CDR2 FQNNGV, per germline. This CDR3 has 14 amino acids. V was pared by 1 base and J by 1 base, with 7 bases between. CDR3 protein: CASSLVRGNTEAFF. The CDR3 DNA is TGTGCCAGCAGCTTAGTCCGGGGGAACACTGAAGCTTTCTTT.

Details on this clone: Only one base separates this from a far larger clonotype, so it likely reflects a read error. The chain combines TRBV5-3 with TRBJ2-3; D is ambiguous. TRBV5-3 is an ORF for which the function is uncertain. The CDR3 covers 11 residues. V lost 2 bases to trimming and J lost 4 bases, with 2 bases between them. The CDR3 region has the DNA TGTGCCAGAAGCTTAGCAGATACGCAGTATTTT. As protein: CARSLADTQYF.